The 2 T cell receptor beta chains below all came from one sample that was sequenced in a study of T cells after posttransplantation cyclophosphamide. Busulfan-fludarabine conditioning, marrow transplant, and cyclophosphamide on days +3 and +4 were administered. Profiling relied on immunoSEQ multiplex PCR, and the TCRdb table lists in-frame clones only, not all of them. This sample has tens of thousands of clones, with less than 95% found just once. The starting material was PBMCs, obtained around 58 days after allogeneic stem cell transplant with posttransplant cyclophosphamide. These TCRs come from a male patient aged 55 to 70 who received an allogeneic stem cell transplant from a related donor and was CMV-positive. Some T cells may be graft donor cells.

The V call is TRBV6-4, the J call TRBJ2-3; D is ambiguous. The germline V and J ends were trimmed by 0 bases and 2 bases, with 6 bases remaining between them. There are 14 residues in the CDR3. The V gene's germline CDR1 is MRHNA and CDR2 SNTAGT. Here the CDR3 reads CASSDSPDTDTQYF. CDR3 in DNA: TGTGCCAGCAGTGACTCGCCAGACACAGATACGCAGTATTTT.

The chain recombines TRBV7-9 with TRBJ2-1; 8 bases align to TRBD2. V dropped 3 bases and J dropped 8; count of bases not matched to a gene: 12. The germline CDR1 and CDR2 sequences are SEHNR and FQNEAQ (reference sequence). The CDR3 sequence is 16 residues long. CDR3 nucleotide sequence: TGTGCCAGCAGCTTTAGTTTAGGGACCGGGGGGGATGAGCAGTTCTTC. This translates into CASSFSLGTGGDEQFF.